Presented here are 23 T cell receptor beta chains from one specimen sequenced in a study of OX40 agonist ivuxolimab in advanced cancers. The assay was immunoSEQ multiplex PCR, and TCRdb's table has in-frame clones only and misses some. The table shows 75,000 to 100,000 clones, with 87% occurring only once. Material: CD4+ or CD8+ T cells sorted from blood, obtained in a trial of the OX40 agonist ivuxolimab. Every receptor here comes from an adult with an advanced solid tumor such as melanoma, head and neck, liver or kidney cancer.

The gene calls are TRBV2 and TRBJ1-1; D ambiguous. Trimming took off 0 bases at V and 7 bases at J, with 6 bases between the two ends. Germline CDR1 SNHLY, CDR2 FYNNEI. The CDR3 runs to 12 residues. CDR3: CASSEARVEAFF. The CDR3 coding sequence is TGTGCCAGCAGTGAAGCGCGGGTTGAAGCTTTCTTT.

This sequence joins TRBV9 and TRBJ2-5, with a tentative D call TRBD1 (6 bases). Looked up from germline, CDR1 is SGDLS and CDR2 is YYNGEE. The CDR3 totals 15 residues. The V gene lost 0 bases and the J gene lost 4 bases, with 13 bases spanning the gap. DNA for the CDR3: TGTGCCAGCAGCGTAGGGCAGGGGTCCGGAGAGACCCAGTACTTC. Translating it yields CASSVGQGSGETQYF.

V is TRBV6-1 and J is TRBJ2-5, with a tentative D call TRBD1 (6 bases). This CDR3 spans 13 amino acids. V was shortened by 6 bases and J by 4 bases, with 12 bases between the two germline ends. The germline V gene has CDR1 MNHNS and CDR2 SASEGT. This chain's CDR3 is CASSLQGPETQYF. DNA of the CDR3: TGTGCCAGCAGCCTACAGGGTCCAGAGACCCAGTACTTC.

This clone was picked up one time. The CDR3 nucleotides read TGTGCCATCAGACCGGGACTAGCGGGGTCTCTGAGCTCCTACAATGAGCAGTTCTTC. It specifies CAIRPGLAGSLSSYNEQFF. The J gene is TRBJ2-1, the V gene TRBV10-3, with 13 bases lining up with TRBD2. After removal of 6 bases from V and 0 bases from J, the junction contained 11 bases not matched to a gene. Germline V gives CDR1 ENHRY, CDR2 SYGVKD. The CDR3 spans 19 residues.

This clone was seen more than once but under ten times. The rearrangement links TRBV6-4 to TRBJ1-2; D gene ambiguous. With 6 bases removed from V and 0 bases from J, the gap between germline ends came to 8 bases. Germline-derived CDR1 and CDR2 are MRHNA and SNTAGT. This CDR3 contains 13 residues. The CDR3 coding sequence is TGTGCCAGCAGCCCGGCAGCTAACTATGGCTACACCTTC. Translated, it gives CASSPAANYGYTF.

The CDR3: CASTAGAGAGNQPQHF. The CDR3, as DNA: TGTGCCAGCACCGCCGGGGCTGGGGCAGGGAATCAGCCCCAGCATTTT. V usage is TRBV28 and J usage is TRBJ1-5, with D perhaps matching TRBD1 (5 bases). The CDR3 runs 16 residues. Deletions cut 7 bases from V and 4 bases from J, with 20 bases between. The germline V gene has CDR1 MDHEN and CDR2 SYDVKM.

V gene TRBV5-1 combines with J gene TRBJ1-2, with 7 nucleotides matching TRBD1. Per germline, CDR1 SGHRS and CDR2 YFSETQ. This CDR3 comprises 16 residues. V gave up 4 bases and J gave up 2 bases; unmatched junction bases: 11. The CDR3 is CASSPRAGGMNYGYTF. Here the CDR3 DNA reads TGCGCCAGCAGCCCGCGGGCAGGGGGTATGAACTATGGCTACACCTTC.

The chain is built from TRBV6-1 and TRBJ2-7; D is possibly TRBD1 (6 bases). The CDR3 length is 13 residues. CDR1 is MNHNS, CDR2 SASEGT, per germline. Between the trimmed V and J ends, which lost 6 bases and 3 bases, there was a span of 12 bases. CDR3 residues: CASRLTGNYEQYF. CDR3 coding DNA: TGTGCCAGCAGATTAACAGGGAACTACGAGCAGTACTTC.

The chain carries TRBV7-2 and TRBJ2-7; 10 positions agree with TRBD1. J was trimmed by 3 bases and V by 5 bases; bases with no gene match: 7. The CDR3 covers 15 residues. CDR1 and CDR2 from the germline V gene are SGHTA and FQGNSA. The CDR3 loop reads CASSTRDRGYYEQYF. The CDR3 DNA is TGTGCCAGCAGCACCCGGGACAGGGGTTACTACGAGCAGTACTTC.

This clone appeared a single time. As DNA, the CDR3 is TGCGCCAGCAGCCTGCTGGCACCAGAAAAACTGTTTTTT. Encoded protein: CASSLLAPEKLFF. The chain is built from TRBV4-1 and TRBJ1-4; D not certain. Germline CDR1 and CDR2: MGHRA and YSYEKL. The CDR3 is 13 amino acids. Trimming took off 4 bases at V and 8 bases at J, with 11 bases between the two ends.

The chain employs TRBV6-1 and TRBJ2-7, with D possibly matching TRBD2 (5 bases). V was trimmed by 5 bases and J by 3 bases, leaving 11 bases between them. The CDR3 spans 13 residues. Germline loops: CDR1 MNHNS, CDR2 SASEGT. The CDR3 protein is CASSPGGFYEQYF. CDR3 sequence (DNA): TGTGCCAGCAGTCCTGGAGGCTTCTACGAGCAGTACTTC.

V gene TRBV28 combines with J gene TRBJ2-2, with 12 positions matching TRBD1. The V gene's germline CDR1 is MDHEN and CDR2 SYDVKM. The CDR3 consists of 16 residues. Losses at the gene ends were 4 bases for V and 5 bases for J; bases not matched to a gene: 5. CDR3 DNA sequence: TGTGCCAGCAGTTCGGGACAGGGGGCCAAGACCGGGGAGCTGTTTTTT. It translates to CASSSGQGAKTGELFF.

The rearrangement links TRBV18 to TRBJ2-5; D uncertain. Germline values: CDR1 KGHSH, CDR2 LQKENI. The V end lost 6 bases, the J end lost 3 bases, and 14 bases lay between the germline ends. The CDR3 has 14 residues. Here the CDR3 DNA reads TGTGCCAGCTCCTGGGATGGACCCAAAGAGACCCAGTACTTC. This sequence encodes CASSWDGPKETQYF.

The rearrangement joins TRBV4-1 to TRBJ2-5; 9 nucleotides agree with TRBD2. The J call may be incorrect, as the DNA end agrees better with TRBJ2-7. Germline V gene sequence: CDR1 MGHRA, CDR2 YSYEKL. This CDR3 region has 17 residues. CDR3 coding DNA: TGCGCCAGCAGCCAGGCCCCTCGCGCGGGGGGGCTCCACGAGCAGTACTTC. Encoded protein: CASSQAPRAGGLHEQYF.

The chain carries TRBV28 and TRBJ2-2, with 8 bases fitting TRBD2. V was pared by 3 bases and J by 4 bases, with 7 bases of the junction left unmatched. Germline CDR1 is MDHEN and CDR2 is SYDVKM. The CDR3 length is 16 residues. The chain's CDR3 is CASSLGLGGRTGELFF. CDR3 nucleotides: TGTGCCAGCAGTTTGGGACTAGGTGGTCGCACCGGGGAGCTGTTTTTT.

The chain joins TRBV14 to TRBJ2-1; perhaps TRBD2 as D (5 bases). V was cut by 3 bases and J by 7 bases, with 10 bases left in between. CDR1 is SGHDN, CDR2 FVKESK, per germline. The CDR3 has 13 residues. The CDR3 loop reads CASSQLLVNEQFF. CDR3 sequence (DNA): TGTGCCAGCAGCCAGCTACTAGTTAATGAGCAGTTCTTC.

The rearrangement links TRBV6-5 to TRBJ2-5; no reliable D call. Trimming took off 5 bases at V and 3 bases at J, with 4 bases between the two ends. Germline V gene lookup returns CDR1 MNHEY and CDR2 SVGAGI. CDR3 length equals 11 residues. CDR3 sequence (DNA): TGTGCCAGCAGTCCTGAAGAGACCCAGTACTTC. Amino acids: CASSPEETQYF.

The chain employs TRBV5-4 and TRBJ2-5; the match to TRBD2 covers 8 bases. The CDR3 is made up of 14 amino acids. CDR1 SGHNT and CDR2 YYREEE come from the germline V gene (reference sequence). V lost 3 bases to trimming and J lost 4 bases; unmatched junction nucleotides: 5. The CDR3 here is CASSSPGRGETQYF. As DNA, the CDR3 is TGTGCCAGCAGCTCTCCCGGGAGGGGAGAGACCCAGTACTTC.

This chain connects TRBV4-3 to TRBJ1-6; 7 bases fit TRBD1. The CDR3 runs 16 residues. CDR1 is LGHNA, CDR2 YSLEER, per germline. V lost 2 bases, J lost 9 bases, and 10 bases stayed unmatched. CDR3 DNA sequence: TGCGCCAGCAGCCAAAAACAGGGGAAGAATAGTTCACCCCTCCACTTT. Its protein is CASSQKQGKNSSPLHF.

V and J are TRBV27 and TRBJ2-7, with 10 bases aligning to TRBD2. Germline V gene lookup returns CDR1 MNHEY and CDR2 SMNVEV (reference sequence). The CDR3 contains 16 residues. The V and J ends lost 3 bases and 4 bases, in that order; junction bases with no gene match: 9. DNA for the CDR3: TGTGCCAGCAGTTTTGACCAGCGGGGGGGGATGTACGAGCAGTACTTC. This encodes CASSFDQRGGMYEQYF.

The chain carries TRBV18 and TRBJ2-3, with 9 bases fitting TRBD1. The CDR3 consists of 15 residues. The V gene's germline CDR1 is KGHSH and CDR2 LQKENI. V gave up 5 bases and J gave up 4 bases; unmatched junction bases: 7. The CDR3: CASSSTGGVSDTQYF. DNA of the CDR3: TGTGCCAGCTCATCAACAGGGGGCGTCTCAGATACGCAGTATTTT.

In nucleotides, the CDR3 is TGTGCCAGCAGTGAAGCCAACGCTGGTACTAATGAAAAACTGTTTTTT. It translates to CASSEANAGTNEKLFF. The chain uses TRBV2 and TRBJ1-4; D call uncertain. The CDR3 runs 16 residues. V lost 0 bases and J 2 bases, leaving 10 bases between the germline ends. From germline, CDR1 is SNHLY and CDR2 FYNNEI.

J is TRBJ1-3 and V is TRBV9; D gene unclear. Trimming left V 0 bases short and J 2 bases short, with 12 bases between. There are 16 residues in the CDR3. Germline V gene lookup returns CDR1 SGDLS and CDR2 YYNGEE. The CDR3 bases are TGTGCCAGCAGCGTAGATCTTGGGCAAACTGGAAACACCATATATTTT. Translation gives CASSVDLGQTGNTIYF.